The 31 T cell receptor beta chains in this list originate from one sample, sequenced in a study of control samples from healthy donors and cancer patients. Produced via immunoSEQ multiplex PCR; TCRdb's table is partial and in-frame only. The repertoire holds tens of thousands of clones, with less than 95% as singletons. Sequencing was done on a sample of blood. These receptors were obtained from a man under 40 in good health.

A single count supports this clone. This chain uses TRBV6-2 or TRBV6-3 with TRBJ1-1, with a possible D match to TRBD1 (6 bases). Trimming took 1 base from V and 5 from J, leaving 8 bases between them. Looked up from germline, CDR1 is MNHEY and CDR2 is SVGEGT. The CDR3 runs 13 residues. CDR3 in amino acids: CASSYLQGTEAFF. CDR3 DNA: TGTGCCAGCAGTTACTTACAGGGAACTGAAGCTTTCTTT.

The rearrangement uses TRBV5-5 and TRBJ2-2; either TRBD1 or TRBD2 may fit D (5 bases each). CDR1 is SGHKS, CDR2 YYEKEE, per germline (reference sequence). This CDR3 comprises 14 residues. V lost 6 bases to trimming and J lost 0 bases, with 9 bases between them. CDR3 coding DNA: TGTGCCAGCACCCTGGGGGCGAACACCGGGGAGCTGTTTTTT. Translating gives CASTLGANTGELFF. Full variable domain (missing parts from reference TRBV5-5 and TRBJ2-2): DAGVTQSPTHLIKTRGQQVTLRCSPISGHKSVSWYQQVLGQGPQFIFQYYEKEERGRGNFPDRFSARQFPNYSSELNVNALLLGDSALYLCASTLGANTGELFFGEGSRLTVL.

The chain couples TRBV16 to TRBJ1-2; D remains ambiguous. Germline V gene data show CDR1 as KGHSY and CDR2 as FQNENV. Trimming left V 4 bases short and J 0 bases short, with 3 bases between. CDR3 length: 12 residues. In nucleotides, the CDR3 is TGTGCCAGCAGCCCTACTAACTATGGCTACACCTTC. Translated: CASSPTNYGYTF. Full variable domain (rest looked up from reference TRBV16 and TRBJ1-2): GEEVAQTPKHLVRGEGQKAKLYCAPIKGHSYVFWYQQVLKNEFKFLISFQNENVFDETGMPKERFSAKCLPNSPCSLEIQATKLEDSAVYFCASSPTNYGYTFGSGTRLTVV.

The CDR3 nucleotides read TGCAGCGTTGACCCGACGCAGGGCAAGACCCAGTACTTC. Encoded protein: CSVDPTQGKTQYF. The chain combines TRBV29-1 with TRBJ2-5; D might be TRBD1 (5 bases). The CDR3 length is 13 residues. Germline V gives CDR1 SQVTM, CDR2 ANQGSEA. V lost 3 bases and J lost 6, with 14 bases in between.

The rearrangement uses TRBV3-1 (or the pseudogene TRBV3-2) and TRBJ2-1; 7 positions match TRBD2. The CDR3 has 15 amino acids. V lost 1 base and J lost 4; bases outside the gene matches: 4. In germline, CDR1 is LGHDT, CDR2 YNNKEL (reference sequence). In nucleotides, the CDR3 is TGTGCCAGCAGCCAAGTTCCGGGAGGATACAATGAGCAGTTCTTC. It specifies CASSQVPGGYNEQFF.

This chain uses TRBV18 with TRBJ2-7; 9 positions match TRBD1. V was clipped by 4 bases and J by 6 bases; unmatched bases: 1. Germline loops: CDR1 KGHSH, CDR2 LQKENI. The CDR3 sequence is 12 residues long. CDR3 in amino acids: CASSRDRVEQYF. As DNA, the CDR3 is TGTGCCAGCTCACGGGACAGGGTCGAGCAGTACTTC.

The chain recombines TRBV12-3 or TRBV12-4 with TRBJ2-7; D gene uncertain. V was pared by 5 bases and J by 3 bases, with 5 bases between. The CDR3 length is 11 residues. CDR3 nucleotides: TGTGCCAGCAGTCCGGACTACGAGCAGTACTTC. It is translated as CASSPDYEQYF.

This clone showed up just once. CDR3 bases: TGCGCCAGCGGCACATCAAGTGATAATTCACCCCTCCACTTT. Its protein is CASGTSSDNSPLHF. This chain uses TRBV10-2 with TRBJ1-6; D gene unclear. V lost 8 bases to trimming and J lost 5 bases, with 13 bases between them. Germline CDR1 reads WSHSY; CDR2 reads SAAADI. This CDR3 has 14 amino acids.

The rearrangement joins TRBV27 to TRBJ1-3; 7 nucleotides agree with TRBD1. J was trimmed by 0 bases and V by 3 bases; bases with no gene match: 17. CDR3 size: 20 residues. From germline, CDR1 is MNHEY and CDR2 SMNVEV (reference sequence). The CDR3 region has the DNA TGTGCCAGCAGTTTTAGGGGGACAGCTGTCGGGGCAAGCTCTGGAAACACCATATATTTT. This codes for CASSFRGTAVGASSGNTIYF.

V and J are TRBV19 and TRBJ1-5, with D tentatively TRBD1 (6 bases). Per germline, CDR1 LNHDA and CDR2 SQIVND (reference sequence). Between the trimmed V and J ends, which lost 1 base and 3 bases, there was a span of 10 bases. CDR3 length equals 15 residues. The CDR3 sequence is CASSIAGGLNQPQHF. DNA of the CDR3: TGTGCCAGTAGTATAGCGGGGGGCCTCAATCAGCCCCAGCATTTT.

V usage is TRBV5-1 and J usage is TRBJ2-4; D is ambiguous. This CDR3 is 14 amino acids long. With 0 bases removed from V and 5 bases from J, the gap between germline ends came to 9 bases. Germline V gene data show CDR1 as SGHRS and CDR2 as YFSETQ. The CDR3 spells CASSLGSIENIQYF. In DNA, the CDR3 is TGCGCCAGCAGCTTGGGGAGTATAGAAAACATTCAGTACTTC. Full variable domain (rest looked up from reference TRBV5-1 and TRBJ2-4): KAGVTQTPRYLIKTRGQQVTLSCSPISGHRSVSWYQQTPGQGLQFLFEYFSETQRNKGNFPGRFSGRQFSNSRSEMNVSTLELGDSALYLCASSLGSIENIQYFGAGTRLSVL.

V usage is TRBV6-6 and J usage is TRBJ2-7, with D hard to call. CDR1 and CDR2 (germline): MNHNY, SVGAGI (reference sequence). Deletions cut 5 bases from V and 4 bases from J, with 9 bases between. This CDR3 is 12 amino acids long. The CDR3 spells CASSPGKYEQYF. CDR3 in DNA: TGTGCCAGCAGTCCCGGAAAATACGAGCAGTACTTC.

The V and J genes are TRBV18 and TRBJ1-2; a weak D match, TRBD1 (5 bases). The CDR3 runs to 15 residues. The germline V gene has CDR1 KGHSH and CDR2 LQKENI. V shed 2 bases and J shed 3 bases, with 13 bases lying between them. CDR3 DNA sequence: TGTGCCAGCTCACCAGGGACTCCGAGGGACTATGGCTACACCTTC. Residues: CASSPGTPRDYGYTF. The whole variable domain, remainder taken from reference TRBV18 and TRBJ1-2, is NAGVMQNPRHLVRRRGQEARLRCSPMKGHSHVYWYRQLPEEGLKFMVYLQKENIIDESGMPKERFSAEFPKEGPSILRIQQVVRGDSAAYFCASSPGTPRDYGYTFGSGTRLTVV.

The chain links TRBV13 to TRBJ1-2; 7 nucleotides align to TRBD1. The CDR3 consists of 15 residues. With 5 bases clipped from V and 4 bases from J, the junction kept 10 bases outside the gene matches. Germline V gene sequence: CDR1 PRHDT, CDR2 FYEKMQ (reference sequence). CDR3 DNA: TGTGCCAGCAGCGCAAGACAGGGACGGGGCTATGGCTACACCTTC. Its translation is CASSARQGRGYGYTF.

CDR3 amino acids: CSVDLEGTSGGYEQYF. CDR3 DNA: TGCAGCGTTGATCTGGAGGGGACTAGCGGGGGCTACGAGCAGTACTTC. The chain has TRBV29-1 and TRBJ2-7; 14 nucleotides agree with TRBD2. Losses at the gene ends were 3 bases for V and 3 bases for J; bases not matched to a gene: 7. The germline gives CDR1 SQVTM, CDR2 ANQGSEA. The CDR3 consists of 16 residues.

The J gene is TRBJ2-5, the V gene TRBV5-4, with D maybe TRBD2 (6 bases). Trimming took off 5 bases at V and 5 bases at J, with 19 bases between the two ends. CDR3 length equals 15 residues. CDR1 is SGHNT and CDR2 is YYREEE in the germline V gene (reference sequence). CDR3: CASRHNRGLRETQYF. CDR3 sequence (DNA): TGTGCCAGCAGGCATAATCGGGGACTTCGGGAGACCCAGTACTTC.

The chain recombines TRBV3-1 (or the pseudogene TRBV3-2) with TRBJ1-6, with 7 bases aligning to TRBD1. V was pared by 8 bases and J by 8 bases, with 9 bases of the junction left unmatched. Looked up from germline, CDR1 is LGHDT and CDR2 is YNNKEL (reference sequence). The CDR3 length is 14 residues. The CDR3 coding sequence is TGTGCCAGCGCTTGGGAGGGGGCTTATTCACCCCTCCACTTT. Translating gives CASAWEGAYSPLHF.

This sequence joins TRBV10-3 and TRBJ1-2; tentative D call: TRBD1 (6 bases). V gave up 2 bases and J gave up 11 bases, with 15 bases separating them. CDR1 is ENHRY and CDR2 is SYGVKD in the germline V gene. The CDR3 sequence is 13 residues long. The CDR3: CAISERTEGSYTF. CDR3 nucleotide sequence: TGTGCCATCAGTGAGAGGACAGAGGGGAGTTACACCTTC.

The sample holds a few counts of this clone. The CDR3: CATTQGNGYTF. CDR3 bases: TGTGCCACCACACAGGGAAATGGCTACACCTTC. V gene TRBV5-5 combines with J gene TRBJ1-2; possibly TRBD1 for D (6 bases). Germline V gene lookup returns CDR1 SGHKS and CDR2 YYEKEE (reference sequence). The CDR3 is made up of 11 amino acids. The V end lost 9 bases, the J end lost 6 bases, and 12 bases lay between the germline ends.

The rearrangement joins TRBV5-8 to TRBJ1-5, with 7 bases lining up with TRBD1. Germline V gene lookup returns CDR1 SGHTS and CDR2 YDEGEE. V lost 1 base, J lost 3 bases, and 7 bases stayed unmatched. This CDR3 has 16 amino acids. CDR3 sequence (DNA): TGTGCCAGCAGCTTGCCAGGGGGGTCATACAATCAGCCCCAGCATTTT. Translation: CASSLPGGSYNQPQHF.

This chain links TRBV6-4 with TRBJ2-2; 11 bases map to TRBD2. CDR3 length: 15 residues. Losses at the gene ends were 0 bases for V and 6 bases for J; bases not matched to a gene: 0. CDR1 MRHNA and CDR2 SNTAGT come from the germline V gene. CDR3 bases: TGTGCCAGCAGTGACTCACTAGCGGGAGCCGGGGAGCTGTTTTTT. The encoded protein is CASSDSLAGAGELFF.

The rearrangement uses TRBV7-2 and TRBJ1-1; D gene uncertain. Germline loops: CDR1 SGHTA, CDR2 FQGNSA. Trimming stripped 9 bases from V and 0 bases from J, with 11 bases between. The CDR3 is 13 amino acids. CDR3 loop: CASMSQLNTEAFF. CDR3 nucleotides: TGTGCCAGTATGAGTCAACTGAACACTGAAGCTTTCTTT.

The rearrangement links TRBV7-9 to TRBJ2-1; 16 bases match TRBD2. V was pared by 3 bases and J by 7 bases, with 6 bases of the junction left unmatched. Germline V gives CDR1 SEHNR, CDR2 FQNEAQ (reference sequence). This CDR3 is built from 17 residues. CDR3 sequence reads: CASSLGLAGGPGNEQFF. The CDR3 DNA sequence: TGTGCCAGCAGCTTGGGACTAGCGGGAGGGCCCGGGAATGAGCAGTTCTTC.

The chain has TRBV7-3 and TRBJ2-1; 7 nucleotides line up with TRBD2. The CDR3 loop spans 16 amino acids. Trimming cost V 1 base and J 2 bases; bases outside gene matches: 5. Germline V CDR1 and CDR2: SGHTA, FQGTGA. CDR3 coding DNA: TGTGCCAGCAGCTTAAACGCGGGAGAGGCCTACAATGAGCAGTTCTTC. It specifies CASSLNAGEAYNEQFF.

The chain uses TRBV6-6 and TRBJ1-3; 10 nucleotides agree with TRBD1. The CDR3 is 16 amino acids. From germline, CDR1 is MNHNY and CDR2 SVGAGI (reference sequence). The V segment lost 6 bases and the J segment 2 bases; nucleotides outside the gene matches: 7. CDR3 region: CASRPRQGAAGNTIYF. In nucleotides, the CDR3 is TGTGCCAGCAGACCCAGACAGGGGGCGGCTGGAAACACCATATATTTT.

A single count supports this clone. CDR3 residues: CASSATGTEAFF. The DNA for the CDR3 is TGTGCCAGCAGCGCCACCGGGACAGAAGCTTTCTTT. This chain uses TRBV9 with TRBJ1-1; perhaps TRBD1 as D (6 bases). Per germline, CDR1 SGDLS and CDR2 YYNGEE. Trimming removed 3 bases from V and 8 bases from J, with 11 bases in between. This CDR3 has 12 amino acids.

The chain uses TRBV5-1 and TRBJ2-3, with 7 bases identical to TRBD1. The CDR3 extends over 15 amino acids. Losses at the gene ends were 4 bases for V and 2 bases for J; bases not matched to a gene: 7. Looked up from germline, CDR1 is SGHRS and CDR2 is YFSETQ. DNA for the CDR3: TGCGCCAGCAGCACCGCCGGGACAGCCACAGATACGCAGTATTTT. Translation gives CASSTAGTATDTQYF.

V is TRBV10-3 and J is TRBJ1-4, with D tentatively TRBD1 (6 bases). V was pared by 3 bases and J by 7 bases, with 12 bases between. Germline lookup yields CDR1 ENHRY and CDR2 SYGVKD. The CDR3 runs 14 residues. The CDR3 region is CAISDSTQGEKLFF. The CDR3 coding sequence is TGTGCCATCAGTGATTCAACACAGGGTGAAAAACTGTTTTTT.

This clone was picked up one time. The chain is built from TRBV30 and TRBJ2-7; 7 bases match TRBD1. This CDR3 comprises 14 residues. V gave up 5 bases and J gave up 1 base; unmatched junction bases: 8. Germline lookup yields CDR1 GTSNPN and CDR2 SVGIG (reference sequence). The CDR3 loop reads CAWVDRVISYEQYF. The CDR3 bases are TGTGCCTGGGTCGACAGGGTCATATCCTACGAGCAGTACTTC.

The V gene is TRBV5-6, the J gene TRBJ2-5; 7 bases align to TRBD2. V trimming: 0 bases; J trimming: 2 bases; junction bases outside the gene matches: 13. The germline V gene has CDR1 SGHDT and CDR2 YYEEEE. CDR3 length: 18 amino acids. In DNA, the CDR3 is TGTGCCAGCAGCTTGGCCCGCCCAGCGGGGAACTTACAAGAGACCCAGTACTTC. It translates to CASSLARPAGNLQETQYF.

CDR3: CASSLIRAGGNSPLHF. The CDR3 DNA reads as TGTGCCAGCAGCTTGATAAGGGCAGGGGGAAATTCACCCCTCCACTTT. The J gene is TRBJ1-6, the V gene TRBV13; 7 bases line up with TRBD1. Germline V lookup: CDR1 PRHDT, CDR2 FYEKMQ (reference sequence). The ends lost 3 bases at V and 7 bases at J; junction bases unmatched: 9. This CDR3 contains 16 residues.